This T cell receptor beta chain was observed in a study of blood T cells in healthy people across ages. A second PCR of about 7 to 11 cycles used a sample-barcoded 5' primer and a J-beta primer mix. Template switching added a 12-random-nucleotide identifier to every cDNA molecule. MiXCR, applied by TCRdb to the 5' RACE reads, yields one record per CDR3 protein. The sample shows around 780,000 distinct CDR3 sequences, about a quarter of them seen only once. CDR1 is SEHNR, CDR2 FQNEAQ, per germline (reference sequence). V lost 4 bases and J lost 4, with 11 bases in between. CDR3 length equals 14 residues. The same data also went into a second study, on T cells of mothers and their children.

The V call is TRBV7-9, the J call TRBJ2-1; D call uncertain. This TCR was sampled from a boy younger than 18 in good health. Sequencing input: blood. The CDR3 loop is CASSSNLKYNEQFF. As DNA, the CDR3 is TGTGCCAGCAGCTCCAACCTAAAATACAATGAGCAGTTCTTC.